The TCR beta chain under discussion was sequenced for a study of blood T cell repertoires in COVID-19. Turning to the study itself: The origin of the acute and convalescent COVID-19 samples was the United States, Italy and Spain.

Under the authors' procedure: Scientists estimated how many nucleated cells there were by amplifying reference gene primers. TCRdb's table, derived via immunoSEQ multiplex PCR, lists solely in-frame clones and lacks some. That table gives V, J and clone size, and the DNA gave D and trimming. Of hundreds of thousands of clones in the sample, more than 70% were seen once. Recruited during active infection, patients (from Seattle) were subsequently followed longitudinally. CDR3 length: 14 residues. Germline V lookup: CDR1 MNHEY, CDR2 SMNVEV (reference sequence). The V end lost 8 bases, the J end lost 2 bases, and 16 bases lay between the germline ends.

This clonotype was sampled from a woman in her 30s with COVID-19, enrolled during active disease. This chain links TRBV27 with TRBJ2-7; D possibly corresponds to TRBD1 (5 bases). The sequenced material came from peripheral blood. This CDR3 is CASARVIGPYEQYF. CDR3 sequence (DNA): TGTGCCAGCGCCAGGGTAATCGGCCCCTACGAGCAGTACTTC.